These 28 T cell receptor beta chains were sequenced from one sample in a study of blood T cells in healthy people across ages. A J-beta primer mix and a sample-barcoded 5' primer were used in a second PCR of about 7 to 12 cycles. MiXCR, run by TCRdb on the 5' RACE reads, gives a single entry per CDR3 protein. The sample contains 1.5 million or so distinct CDR3 sequences, about 42% of which appear only once. The sequenced material came from blood. Receptors originate from a woman between 18 and 29 years old in good health.

V usage is TRBV27 and J usage is TRBJ2-7; no clear D gene. V lost 5 bases and J 7 bases, leaving 18 bases between the germline ends. CDR3 length: 14 residues. Germline CDR1 and CDR2: MNHEY and SMNVEV (reference sequence). The CDR3 spells CASSANRASNEQYF. In nucleotides, the CDR3 is TGTGCCAGCAGTGCCAACCGGGCGAGCAATGAGCAGTACTTC.

The chain links TRBV10-3 to TRBJ1-2; D may be TRBD1 (5 bases). This CDR3 spans 15 amino acids. The V end lost 0 bases, the J end lost 4 bases, and 12 bases lay between the germline ends. The germline V gene encodes CDR1 ENHRY and CDR2 SYGVKD. As DNA, the CDR3 is TGTGCCATCAGTGAGTCATCGGGGCGCGCCTATGGCTACACCTTC. Residues: CAISESSGRAYGYTF.

A few counts support this clonotype. The chain carries TRBV20-1 and TRBJ2-3; D may be TRBD1 (5 bases). Trimming shortened V by 5 bases and J by 8 bases, and 17 bases separated the two germline ends. The CDR3 loop spans 13 amino acids. Germline loops: CDR1 DFQATT, CDR2 SNEGSKA (reference sequence). CDR3 nucleotides: TGCAGTGCTGACATGCAGGGTTTAGGTACGCAGTATTTT. Translating gives CSADMQGLGTQYF.

This clonotype was seen many times. The chain links TRBV3-1 to TRBJ1-1; 7 bases fit TRBD1. V lost 0 bases and J lost 1; bases outside the gene matches: 2. Germline values: CDR1 LGHDT, CDR2 YNNKEL (reference sequence). This CDR3 region has 15 residues. The chain's CDR3 is CASSQDRQGNTEAFF. The CDR3 DNA follows: TGTGCCAGCAGCCAAGATCGACAGGGGAACACTGAAGCTTTCTTT.

The rearrangement links TRBV20-1 to TRBJ2-1; 9 bases map to TRBD2. This CDR3 region has 14 residues. With V trimmed by 6 bases and J by 5 bases, 8 bases remained unmatched. The germline V gene has CDR1 DFQATT and CDR2 SNEGSKA (reference sequence). CDR3 nucleotides: TGCAGTGCCTCCCTAGCGGGGTCAAACAATGAGCAGTTCTTC. Residues: CSASLAGSNNEQFF.

This clonotype came up once. CDR3 in DNA: TGTGCCAGCAGTGCTTTGGGCAGGAACACTGAAGCTTTCTTT. It yields the protein CASSALGRNTEAFF. The chain has TRBV7-8 and TRBJ1-1; D not resolved. Germline CDR1 SGHVS, CDR2 FQNEAQ. Trimming removed 6 bases at V and 1 base at J, with 12 bases between. The CDR3 sequence is 14 residues long.

This clonotype was seen just once. Since a much larger clone is just one base distant, this may be a read error. The chain links TRBV12-3 or TRBV12-4 to TRBJ2-3; D is perhaps TRBD2 (6 bases). V was shortened by 3 bases and J by 4 bases, with 14 bases between the two germline ends. The CDR3 consists of 15 residues. CDR3 DNA: TGTGCCAGCAGTTTCGGGGGAGTGGGCGCAGATACGCAGTATTTT. The encoded protein is CASSFGGVGADTQYF.

A few counts support this clonotype. The chain joins TRBV9 to TRBJ2-3; possibly TRBD1 for D (6 bases). CDR3 length equals 14 residues. Trimming took off 3 bases at V and 5 bases at J, with 13 bases between the two ends. The germline gives CDR1 SGDLS, CDR2 YYNGEE. DNA of the CDR3: TGTGCCAGCAGCGGACAGGTGTACGGAGATACGCAGTATTTT. It translates to CASSGQVYGDTQYF. The full variable domain, its missing parts supplied by reference TRBV9 and TRBJ2-3, is DSGVTQTPKHLITATGQRVTLRCSPRSGDLSVYWYQQSLDQGLQFLIQYYNGEERAKGNILERFSAQQFPDLHSELNLSSLELGDSALYFCASSGQVYGDTQYFGPGTRLTVL.

This clonotype was counted only a few times. This sequence joins TRBV20-1 and TRBJ1-2; D ambiguous. The germline V gene encodes CDR1 DFQATT and CDR2 SNEGSKA (reference sequence). V lost 3 bases and J 6 bases, leaving 14 bases between the germline ends. The CDR3 runs to 13 residues. CDR3 protein: CSASPPGWHGYTF. For the CDR3, the DNA is TGCAGTGCTAGCCCACCGGGTTGGCATGGCTACACCTTC.

This clonotype was observed a few times. This chain connects TRBV2 to TRBJ2-1; D is perhaps TRBD2 (6 bases). Trimming took 6 bases from V and 7 from J, leaving 16 bases between them. Germline V gene sequence: CDR1 SNHLY, CDR2 FYNNEI. This CDR3 comprises 14 residues. The chain's CDR3 is CASSLTSPENEQFF. CDR3 DNA sequence: TGTGCCAGCAGCCTTACTAGCCCGGAGAATGAGCAGTTCTTC.

This clonotype has a handful of counts. V usage is TRBV12-3 or TRBV12-4 and J usage is TRBJ2-3, with 7 positions matching TRBD2. The CDR3 contains 15 residues. The J segment lost 0 bases and the V segment lost 6 bases, leaving 6 bases of the junction unmatched. The CDR3 DNA follows: TGTGCCAGCAGGGGGGGGGATACTAGCACAGATACGCAGTATTTT. Translated: CASRGGDTSTDTQYF.

The chain carries TRBV29-1 and TRBJ1-2; TRBD1 is a possible D gene (5 bases). V dropped 5 bases and J dropped 5 bases, with 12 bases sitting between them. The germline CDR1 and CDR2 sequences are SQVTM and ANQGSEA. The CDR3 consists of 12 residues. DNA of the CDR3: TGCAGCGTTAGGTGGGGGTGTTATGGCTACACCTTC. It is translated as CSVRWGCYGYTF.

This clonotype was counted once. The CDR3 coding sequence is TGTACCAGCAGCTTAGATTCGGCGGGAAAATCCTACGAGCAGTACTTC. As protein: CTSSLDSAGKSYEQYF. The chain has TRBV7-2 and TRBJ2-7; a possible D gene is TRBD2 (6 bases). Trimming took off 1 base at V and 1 base at J, with 14 bases between the two ends. The CDR3 consists of 16 residues. Germline V gives CDR1 SGHTA, CDR2 FQGNSA.

There are many counts of this clonotype. The rearrangement links TRBV7-9 to TRBJ2-5; TRBD1 or TRBD2 may be the D gene (5 bases each). Deletions cut 5 bases from V and 5 bases from J, with 9 bases between. CDR1 is SEHNR and CDR2 is FQNEAQ in the germline V gene (reference sequence). This CDR3 is built from 12 residues. This chain's CDR3 is CASSRGTETQYF. CDR3 nucleotides: TGTGCCAGCAGCCGAGGGACGGAGACCCAGTACTTC.

V usage is TRBV29-1 and J usage is TRBJ2-5; weak D call: TRBD1 (6 bases). V was shortened by 7 bases and J by 2 bases, with 11 bases between the two germline ends. The CDR3 runs to 12 residues. The germline CDR1 and CDR2 sequences are SQVTM and ANQGSEA. Written as DNA, the CDR3 is TGCAGCGCCAACAGGGTTCAAGAGACCCAGTACTTC. It is translated as CSANRVQETQYF. Looking up the rest from reference TRBV29-1 and TRBJ2-5 gives the full variable domain: SAVISQKPSRDICQRGTSLTIQCQVDSQVTMMFWYRQQPGQSLTLIATANQGSEATYESGFVIDKFPISRPNLTFSTLTVSNMSPEDSSIYLCSANRVQETQYFGPGTRLLVL.

The chain is built from TRBV21-1 and TRBJ2-5; the table's D gene call, TRBD2, was not cross checked with the DNA. TRBV21-1 is given as a pseudogene. This CDR3 has 15 residues. The CDR3 sequence: CASHKGLAVQETQYF. The CDR3 DNA reads TGTGCCAGTCACAAAGGACTAGCGGTTCAGGAGACCCAGTACTTC.

This clonotype was seen more than once but under ten times. This chain links TRBV7-2 with TRBJ1-2; a weak D match, TRBD1 (6 bases). Germline V gene data show CDR1 as SGHTA and CDR2 as FQGNSA. Trimming took off 5 bases at V and 4 bases at J, with 17 bases between the two ends. This CDR3 has 15 amino acids. Here the CDR3 reads CASSTMTGESYGYTF. CDR3 nucleotide sequence: TGTGCCAGCAGCACCATGACAGGCGAGTCCTATGGCTACACCTTC.

This clonotype was counted a few times. This chain links TRBV5-1 with TRBJ2-3, with a possible D match to TRBD1 (5 bases). V was trimmed by 4 bases and J by 4 bases, leaving 10 bases between them. Germline loops: CDR1 SGHRS, CDR2 YFSETQ. This CDR3 comprises 13 residues. The CDR3 here is CASSGKGPDTQYF. The CDR3 DNA reads TGCGCCAGCAGCGGAAAGGGGCCAGATACGCAGTATTTT.

This clonotype was seen more than once but under ten times. The rearrangement links TRBV25-1 to TRBJ1-6; D not resolved. V shed 1 base and J shed 6 bases, with 7 bases lying between them. CDR3 length equals 14 residues. Looked up from germline, CDR1 is MGHDK and CDR2 is SYGVNS. CDR3 in DNA: TGTGCCAGCAGTGAATTCGTAGGTAATTCACCCCTCCACTTT. This gives the protein CASSEFVGNSPLHF.

This clonotype was seen repeatedly, ten times or more. The gene calls are TRBV2 and TRBJ1-2, with 8 positions matching TRBD1. Germline values: CDR1 SNHLY, CDR2 FYNNEI. This CDR3 has 13 amino acids. Trimming removed 1 base from V and 7 bases from J; junction bases left unmatched: 2. CDR3 sequence: CASSEGTGGGYTF. CDR3 DNA sequence: TGTGCCAGCAGTGAAGGAACAGGGGGTGGCTACACCTTC. The variable domain in full, completed from reference TRBV2 and TRBJ1-2, reads EPEVTQTPSHQVTQMGQEVILRCVPISNHLYFYWYRQILGQKVEFLVSFYNNEISEKSEIFDDQFSVERPDGSNFTLKIRSTKLEDSAMYFCASSEGTGGGYTFGSGTRLTVV.

The chain combines TRBV20-1 with TRBJ2-5; 8 positions match TRBD2. CDR3 length: 12 residues. Germline trimming cut 0 bases from V and 10 bases from J; bases unmatched to any gene: 4. Per germline, CDR1 DFQATT and CDR2 SNEGSKA (reference sequence). The CDR3, as DNA: TGCAGTGCTAGAGATCAGCGGGGGCACCAGTACTTC. Amino acids: CSARDQRGHQYF.

The chain combines TRBV7-6 with TRBJ1-5; weak D call: TRBD1 (6 bases). Germline V CDR1 and CDR2: SGHVS, FNYEAQ. This CDR3 has 14 amino acids. V lost 2 bases and J 5 bases, leaving 10 bases between the germline ends. The CDR3 region has the DNA TGTGCCAGCAGCTTACAGGGGTTTGATCAGCCCCAGCATTTT. Its translation: CASSLQGFDQPQHF.

This clonotype appeared once. V is TRBV10-3 and J is TRBJ2-3; D is uncertain. Per the germline V gene, CDR1 is ENHRY and CDR2 is SYGVKD. Trimming took off 7 bases at V and 5 bases at J, with 10 bases between the two ends. There are 12 residues in the CDR3. This CDR3 reads CAINDNVDTQYF. CDR3 nucleotide sequence: TGTGCCATCAACGACAACGTAGATACGCAGTATTTT.

In this sample, this clonotype turned up a few times. The chain joins TRBV5-1 to TRBJ2-7; possibly TRBD1 or TRBD2 for D (5 bases each). CDR1 and CDR2 from the germline V gene are SGHRS and YFSETQ. The CDR3 runs 13 residues. V lost 7 bases, J lost 0 bases, and 11 bases lay in between. CDR3 in amino acids: CASCRDGSYEQYF. The CDR3 bases are TGCGCCAGCTGCCGGGACGGCTCCTACGAGCAGTACTTC.

This clonotype showed up just once. The V gene is TRBV7-2, the J gene TRBJ2-7; D uncertain. CDR1 SGHTA and CDR2 FQGNSA come from the germline V gene. V was shortened by 3 bases and J by 3 bases, with 9 bases between the two germline ends. CDR3 length equals 13 residues. The CDR3 DNA follows: TGTGCCAGCAGCTTTAATAGTTTCTACGAGCAGTACTTC. Protein: CASSFNSFYEQYF.

The J gene is TRBJ2-7, the V gene TRBV2, with D unclear. The CDR3 spans 12 residues. Germline loops: CDR1 SNHLY, CDR2 FYNNEI. V lost 7 bases and J lost 2, with 9 bases in between. The CDR3 DNA sequence: TGTGCCAGCAACCGGGCAACCTACGAGCAGTACTTC. Its translation: CASNRATYEQYF.

As for this clonotype: A junction end diverges from the germline sequence, so it may reflect a read error. The CDR3 region has the DNA TGTGCCAGCAGGCGATGGGGGGAGGAGACACAGTACTTC. This sequence encodes CASRRWGEETQYF. This chain links TRBV12-3 or TRBV12-4 with TRBJ2-5; tentative D call: TRBD2 (6 bases). This CDR3 is 13 amino acids long.

This rearrangement joins TRBV4-3 to TRBJ2-7; D remains unclear. In germline, CDR1 is LGHNA, CDR2 YSLEER. This CDR3 region has 14 residues. Trimming took 0 bases from V and 3 from J, leaving 9 bases between them. The CDR3, as DNA: TGCGCCAGCAGCCAAGAGGTTCGATACTACGAGCAGTACTTC. It specifies CASSQEVRYYEQYF.